Following are 32 T cell receptor beta chains from one sample sequenced in a study of T cells in Graves' hyperthyroidism and ophthalmopathy. The TCR beta CDR3 regions underwent amplification using RNA transcripts as the source. Initially, a first-round RT-PCR of the TCR CDR3 employed the HTBI primer set. A single record per CDR3 protein comes from TCRdb applying MiXCR to the multiplex PCR reads. The sample carries more than 650,000 distinct CDR3 sequences, roughly 15% recorded once. The sample was blood. The receptors shown here come from a woman aged 18 to 35 with Graves' hyperthyroidism.

This clonotype came up a few times. The V gene is TRBV7-6, the J gene TRBJ1-3, with 7 bases aligning to TRBD1. Germline lookup yields CDR1 SGHVS and CDR2 FNYEAQ. CDR3 length: 15 amino acids. The J segment lost 0 bases and the V segment lost 5 bases, leaving 4 bases of the junction unmatched. In DNA, the CDR3 is TGTGCCAGCAGCAAGGACAGGAGCTCTGGAAACACCATATATTTT. Its protein is CASSKDRSSGNTIYF.

This clonotype was picked up a small number of times. The chain combines TRBV5-1 with TRBJ2-7; 10 bases map to TRBD2. The V gene end was trimmed by 4 bases and the J gene end by 5 bases; junction bases not matched to a gene: 9. Germline CDR1 is SGHRS and CDR2 is YFSETQ. The CDR3 runs to 15 residues. This chain's CDR3 is CASSIPLAGVHEQYF. The CDR3 nucleotides read TGCGCCAGCAGCATTCCCCTAGCGGGAGTCCACGAGCAGTACTTC.

Ten or more counts support this clonotype. The chain employs TRBV2 and TRBJ1-1; maybe TRBD1 (6 bases). Germline CDR1 SNHLY, CDR2 FYNNEI. The length of the CDR3 is 16 residues. V was pared by 8 bases and J by 3 bases, with 22 bases between. The CDR3 DNA reads as TGTGCCAGCCCTTCCCCAGAACAGGGTCGGTACACTGAAGCTTTCTTT. This encodes CASPSPEQGRYTEAFF.

The chain recombines TRBV18 with TRBJ1-1; D is ambiguous. The CDR3 totals 14 residues. In germline, CDR1 is KGHSH, CDR2 LQKENI. The V end was cut by 0 bases, the J end by 0 bases, with 5 bases between. The CDR3 DNA reads as TGTGCCAGCTCACCACCGGTTATGAACACTGAAGCTTTCTTT. It codes for CASSPPVMNTEAFF. The full variable domain, in which reference TRBV18 and TRBJ1-1 provide the parts outside the CDR3, is NAGVMQNPRHLVRRRGQEARLRCSPMKGHSHVYWYRQLPEEGLKFMVYLQKENIIDESGMPKERFSAEFPKEGPSILRIQQVVRGDSAAYFCASSPPVMNTEAFFGQGTRLTVV.

This clonotype has just a few counts. The rearrangement links TRBV5-8 to TRBJ2-7; no definite D call. The CDR3 has 13 residues. The V end was cut by 3 bases, the J end by 6 bases, with 13 bases between. Germline V gene lookup returns CDR1 SGHTS and CDR2 YDEGEE. CDR3 bases: TGTGCCAGCAGCTCACTATTCAAGGCCGAGCAGTACTTC. Amino acid sequence: CASSSLFKAEQYF.

The table lists this clonotype with many counts. The chain links TRBV6-1 to TRBJ2-7; perhaps TRBD2 as D (5 bases). The CDR3 totals 14 residues. Germline V gives CDR1 MNHNS, CDR2 SASEGT. With 6 bases removed from V and 5 bases from J, the gap between germline ends came to 17 bases. DNA for the CDR3: TGTGCCAGCAGACGGACTGCAACCTCTAACGAGCAGTACTTC. Translating gives CASRRTATSNEQYF.

V gene TRBV20-1 combines with J gene TRBJ2-6, with unresolved D. The CDR3 loop spans 14 amino acids. The germline V gene encodes CDR1 DFQATT and CDR2 SNEGSKA (reference sequence). Trimming took 3 bases from V and 2 from J, leaving 8 bases between them. The CDR3 loop is CSASTRPGANVLTF. CDR3 nucleotide sequence: TGCAGTGCTAGTACGAGGCCTGGGGCCAACGTCCTGACTTTC.

The CDR3 DNA reads TGTGCCAGCAGCGGGGGACCCCGAGAAGGGGAGACCCAGTACTTC. This codes for CASSGGPREGETQYF. The rearrangement joins TRBV7-9 to TRBJ2-5; D is tentatively TRBD1 or TRBD2 (5 bases each). The CDR3 extends over 15 amino acids. V lost 5 bases and J 5 bases, leaving 18 bases between the germline ends. Germline CDR1 SEHNR, CDR2 FQNEAQ (reference sequence).

This clonotype was detected only a few times. This sequence joins TRBV12-3 or TRBV12-4 and TRBJ2-1; possibly TRBD1 for D (5 bases). V shed 5 bases and J shed 4 bases, with 21 bases lying between them. The CDR3 sequence is 17 residues long. CDR3 sequence: CASSAARWGDPYNEQFF. CDR3 in DNA: TGTGCCAGCAGTGCCGCTCGATGGGGCGACCCTTACAATGAGCAGTTCTTC.

This clonotype occurred many times. The V gene is TRBV2, the J gene TRBJ2-7; D remains ambiguous. V was shortened by 4 bases and J by 1 base, with 14 bases between the two germline ends. The CDR3 is made up of 15 amino acids. The germline gives CDR1 SNHLY, CDR2 FYNNEI. The CDR3 sequence: CASSARISESYEQYF. Written as DNA, the CDR3 is TGTGCCAGCAGTGCCAGGATTTCGGAATCCTACGAGCAGTACTTC.

V and J are TRBV19 and TRBJ2-4; D gene unclear. This CDR3 has 15 residues. The V end was cut by 7 bases, the J end by 1 base, with 14 bases between. Looked up from germline, CDR1 is LNHDA and CDR2 is SQIVND (reference sequence). CDR3 DNA sequence: TGTGCCAGTACCCGGAGCCCTGGGGCCAAAAACATTCAGTACTTC. It yields the protein CASTRSPGAKNIQYF.

The chain employs TRBV19 and TRBJ2-3, with a weak D call TRBD2 (5 bases). The CDR3 contains 17 residues. CDR1 is LNHDA and CDR2 is SQIVND in the germline V gene (reference sequence). V lost 5 bases to trimming and J lost 0 bases, with 18 bases between them. The CDR3 DNA follows: TGTGCCAGTAGTTGGGAGCTCGGGGAAGTGAGCACAGATACGCAGTATTTT. This translates into CASSWELGEVSTDTQYF. Full variable domain (missing parts from reference TRBV19 and TRBJ2-3): DGGITQSPKYLFRKEGQNVTLSCEQNLNHDAMYWYRQDPGQGLRLIYYSQIVNDFQKGDIAEGYSVSREKKESFPLTVTSAQKNPTAFYLCASSWELGEVSTDTQYFGPGTRLTVL.

This clonotype was detected a few times. The chain combines TRBV5-6 with TRBJ1-6, with D perhaps TRBD1 (5 bases). This CDR3 contains 15 residues. The V and J ends lost 3 bases and 0 bases respectively, with 7 bases between them. Per the germline V gene, CDR1 is SGHDT and CDR2 is YYEEEE. The CDR3 nucleotides are TGTGCCAGCAGCTGGGGGACCTCCTATAATTCACCCCTCCACTTT. It codes for CASSWGTSYNSPLHF.

The CDR3 sequence: CSARDLWGGRITDTQYF. The CDR3 nucleotides read TGCAGTGCTAGAGATCTGTGGGGGGGACGCATCACAGATACGCAGTATTTT. V is TRBV20-1 and J is TRBJ2-3, with 7 bases identical to TRBD2. Trimming at V came to 0 bases and at J to 2 bases, leaving 11 bases not matched to a gene. The CDR3 extends over 17 amino acids. The germline CDR1 and CDR2 sequences are DFQATT and SNEGSKA (reference sequence).

This clonotype came up many times. The chain joins TRBV13 to TRBJ1-5, with D possibly TRBD1 on 6 matching bases. This CDR3 contains 13 residues. The V end was cut by 6 bases, the J end by 8 bases, with 14 bases between. The germline V gene encodes CDR1 PRHDT and CDR2 FYEKMQ (reference sequence). The CDR3 loop is CASSQGRGEPQHF. In DNA, the CDR3 is TGTGCCAGCAGTCAGGGGCGAGGAGAGCCCCAGCATTTT.

This clonotype was detected a few times. This chain connects TRBV30 to TRBJ2-2; D is unclear. The CDR3 is 12 amino acids. V shed 5 bases and J shed 4 bases, with 8 bases lying between them. The germline V gene encodes CDR1 GTSNPN and CDR2 SVGIG (reference sequence). Written as DNA, the CDR3 is TGTGCCTGGGGCGTGGTCACCGGGGAGCTGTTTTTT. This encodes CAWGVVTGELFF.

In its sample, this clonotype was seen a few times. This chain links TRBV7-9 with TRBJ2-5; D ambiguous. The CDR3 consists of 14 residues. Trimming removed 1 base at V and 3 bases at J, with 9 bases between. Germline CDR1 is SEHNR and CDR2 is FQNEAQ (reference sequence). In nucleotides, the CDR3 is TGTGCCAGCAGCTTAGAAACGCTTGAAGAGACCCAGTACTTC. It encodes CASSLETLEETQYF. Complete variable domain (other parts from reference TRBV7-9 and TRBJ2-5): DTGVSQNPRHKITKRGQNVTFRCDPISEHNRLYWYRQTLGQGPEFLTYFQNEAQLEKSRLLSDRFSAERPKGSFSTLEIQRTEQGDSAMYLCASSLETLEETQYFGPGTRLLVL.

A few counts support this clonotype. The CDR3 DNA is TGTGCCAGCAGCCTGCAGGGTAGTCCCTTACACATGATTGTTGGCACTGAAGCTTTCTTT. Encoded protein: CASSLQGSPLHMIVGTEAFF. The rearrangement uses TRBV3-1 and TRBJ1-1; weak D call: TRBD1 (5 bases). CDR3 size: 20 residues. With 4 bases removed from V and 4 bases from J, the gap between germline ends came to 31 bases. Germline CDR1 is LGHDT and CDR2 is YNNKEL (reference sequence).

This clonotype has a count of ten or more. V is TRBV30 and J is TRBJ1-5; tentatively, D is TRBD1 (6 bases). This CDR3 has 16 amino acids. The V gene's germline CDR1 is GTSNPN and CDR2 SVGIG (reference sequence). V was cut by 0 bases and J by 4 bases, with 16 bases left in between. The DNA of the CDR3 is TGTGCCTGGAGTGTACAAGGGACACCTATAAATCAGCCCCAGCATTTT. Its protein is CAWSVQGTPINQPQHF.

The CDR3 sequence is CATSDWGSGTTQYF. DNA of the CDR3: TGTGCCACCAGTGATTGGGGTAGCGGGACTACGCAGTATTTT. The genes are TRBV24-1 and TRBJ2-3; 8 positions match TRBD2. Germline assignment: CDR1 KGHDR and CDR2 SFDVKD. V was clipped by 2 bases and J by 8 bases; unmatched bases: 5. The CDR3 extends over 14 amino acids.

This clonotype has only a few counts. The chain has TRBV9 and TRBJ1-4; tentative D call: TRBD1 (6 bases). Trimming left V 4 bases short and J 3 bases short, with 13 bases between. Germline-derived CDR1 and CDR2 are SGDLS and YYNGEE. The CDR3 extends over 15 amino acids. CDR3 sequence (DNA): TGTGCCAGCAGCCCCGGGACACGGCCTAATGAAAAACTGTTTTTT. Amino acids: CASSPGTRPNEKLFF.

The rearrangement joins TRBV4-1 to TRBJ1-6, with D hard to call. The V and J ends lost 3 bases and 13 bases respectively, with 7 bases between them. The length of the CDR3 is 11 residues. Germline assignment: CDR1 MGHRA and CDR2 YSYEKL. The CDR3 here is CASSQSLPLHF. The CDR3, as DNA: TGCGCCAGCAGCCAGTCCCTCCCCCTCCACTTT.

This chain uses TRBV6-5 with TRBJ2-3; the match to TRBD2 covers 8 bases. CDR3 length: 13 residues. V shed 2 bases, J shed 14 bases, and the junction held 9 bases outside the gene matches. Germline values: CDR1 MNHEY, CDR2 SVGAGI. DNA for the CDR3: TGTGCCAGCAGTTACCATGGGACTAGAAGTTGGTATTTT. Encoded protein: CASSYHGTRSWYF.

The V call is TRBV24-1, the J call TRBJ1-2, with 7 bases that match TRBD1. CDR1 is KGHDR, CDR2 SFDVKD, per germline. The CDR3 has 13 residues. V shed 9 bases and J 2 bases; nucleotides not matched to a gene: 5. CDR3 protein: CATAKTGNYGYTF. CDR3 DNA: TGTGCCACCGCAAAGACAGGGAACTATGGCTACACCTTC.

This clonotype was counted a few times. V usage is TRBV5-4 and J usage is TRBJ2-5; 9 bases fit TRBD1. The CDR3 consists of 14 residues. From germline, CDR1 is SGHNT and CDR2 YYREEE (reference sequence). Germline trimming cut 2 bases from V and 9 bases from J; bases unmatched to any gene: 8. CDR3 DNA sequence: TGTGCCAGCAGCTTCGGGACAGGGATGGAGGCCCAGTACTTC. It encodes CASSFGTGMEAQYF.

For this clonotype: Being one base from a much bigger clone, this may be a read error. The V gene is TRBV7-3, the J gene TRBJ2-2; TRBD1 or TRBD2 may be the D gene (5 bases each). CDR1 is SGHTA and CDR2 is FQGTGA in the germline V gene. There are 13 residues in the CDR3. Here the CDR3 reads CASSRLDTGELLF. In DNA form, the CDR3 reads TGTGCCAGCAGCCGGTTGGACACCGGGGAGCTGCTTTTT.

This clonotype has ten or more counts. The chain recombines TRBV7-8 with TRBJ2-7, with D perhaps being TRBD1 or TRBD2 (6 bases each). The V gene's germline CDR1 is SGHVS and CDR2 FQNEAQ. V was clipped by 1 base and J by 0 bases, with 13 bases between them. This CDR3 is built from 16 residues. This chain's CDR3 is CASSLVGGTNSYEQYF. The CDR3 DNA reads as TGTGCCAGCAGCTTAGTTGGCGGGACAAACTCCTACGAGCAGTACTTC.

This clonotype was observed at least ten times. The chain uses TRBV5-1 and TRBJ1-1; 8 bases are a match to TRBD1. The J segment lost 5 bases and the V segment lost 4 bases, leaving 10 bases of the junction unmatched. The V gene's germline CDR1 is SGHRS and CDR2 YFSETQ. This CDR3 has 15 amino acids. CDR3: CASSPAQQGDTEAFF. The CDR3 nucleotides read TGCGCCAGCAGCCCGGCACAACAGGGGGATACTGAAGCTTTCTTT.

This clonotype was found many times. The chain joins TRBV20-1 to TRBJ1-2; D uncertain. Germline lookup yields CDR1 DFQATT and CDR2 SNEGSKA (reference sequence). Trimming took off 3 bases at V and 5 bases at J, with 7 bases between the two ends. CDR3 length equals 11 residues. CDR3 sequence (DNA): TGCAGTGCTAGCGCCGGGTATGGCTACACCTTC. Translated: CSASAGYGYTF.

This clonotype has ten or more counts. The chain uses TRBV12-3 or TRBV12-4 and TRBJ1-5; a possible D gene is TRBD1 (5 bases). This CDR3 region has 15 residues. V was cut by 5 bases and J by 3 bases, with 14 bases left in between. CDR3 residues: CASSPDSGLNQPQHF. The DNA for the CDR3 is TGTGCCAGCAGTCCGGATTCGGGGCTCAATCAGCCCCAGCATTTT.

This clonotype has just a few counts. The rearrangement joins TRBV30 to TRBJ1-3, with D tentatively TRBD1 (5 bases). CDR3 length: 19 amino acids. The V gene lost 1 base and the J gene lost 1 base, with 23 bases spanning the gap. Germline CDR1 reads GTSNPN; CDR2 reads SVGIG (reference sequence). The CDR3 coding sequence is TGTGCCTGGAGTGACCCCTGGGTCGGAACAGGTTCATCTGGAAACACCATATATTTT. Residues: CAWSDPWVGTGSSGNTIYF.

This clonotype has a handful of counts. The genes are TRBV24-1 and TRBJ2-3; 7 bases are a match to TRBD1. V trimming: 4 bases; J trimming: 2 bases; junction bases outside the gene matches: 5. The CDR3 is 15 residues long. Germline CDR1 and CDR2: KGHDR and SFDVKD. CDR3 residues: CATSDSDRHTDTQYF. CDR3 DNA: TGTGCCACCAGTGACTCGGACAGGCACACAGATACGCAGTATTTT.